The source of this T cell receptor beta chain is a study of spatial heterogeneity in lung cancer. Study context: Alpha-chain sequences were consistently detected in smaller numbers than beta-chain sequences. Within raw reads, each unique TCR and UMI combination appeared on average more than ten times.

The sample holds many counts of this clonotype. The antigen is undetermined. Every TCR cDNA molecule bore a unique molecular identifier. TCRdb recomputed calls from the 5' RACE reads with MiXCR, one row per CDR3 protein. The table lists roughly 14,000 distinct CDR3 sequences, 10% of them singletons. The V end was cut by 3 bases, the J end by 6 bases, with 15 bases between. In germline, CDR1 is DFQATT, CDR2 SNEGSKA (reference sequence). This CDR3 comprises 14 residues. Described time point: sample taken at primary tumor resection. Unsorted whole RNA samples from tumor, nontumor lung or frozen PBMC were sequenced. Overall study findings and caveats: TCRs found ubiquitously expanded in tumor appeared in blood more at resection than at follow-up.

V gene TRBV20-1 combines with J gene TRBJ2-1; the D is unclear. The sequence derives from a male donor with early-stage non-small cell lung cancer. This sample comprised PBMCs, obtained at surgery. The CDR3 loop reads CSARRAEQINEQFF. CDR3 nucleotides: TGCAGTGCTAGGCGTGCAGAACAGATCAATGAGCAGTTCTTC.